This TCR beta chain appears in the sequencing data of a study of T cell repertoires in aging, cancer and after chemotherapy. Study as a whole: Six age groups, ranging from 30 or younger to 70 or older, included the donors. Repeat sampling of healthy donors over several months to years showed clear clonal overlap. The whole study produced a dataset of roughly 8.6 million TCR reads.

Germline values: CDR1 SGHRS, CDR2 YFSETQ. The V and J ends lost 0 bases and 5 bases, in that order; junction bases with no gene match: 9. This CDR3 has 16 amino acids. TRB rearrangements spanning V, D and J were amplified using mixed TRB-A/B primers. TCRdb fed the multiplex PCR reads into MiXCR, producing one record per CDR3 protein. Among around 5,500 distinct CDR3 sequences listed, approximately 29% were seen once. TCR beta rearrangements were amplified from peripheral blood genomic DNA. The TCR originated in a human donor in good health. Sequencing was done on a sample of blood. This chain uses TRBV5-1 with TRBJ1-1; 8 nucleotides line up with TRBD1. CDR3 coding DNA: TGCGCCAGCAGCTTGGACCCAGGGGGCGAGGGGACTGAAGCTTTCTTT. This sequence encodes CASSLDPGGEGTEAFF.